A single sample is the source of the 17 T cell receptor beta chains below, sequenced in a study of siplizumab effects on memory and regulatory T cells. Generated by immunoSEQ multiplex PCR, the TCRdb table keeps only in-frame clones and is missing some. The sample gives approximately 70,000 clones, more than 80% of which show up once; more than 25% is in the top ten. Sequencing input: CD8+ T cells sorted from blood. The origin of the receptors is a human donor in good health.

The chain couples TRBV28 to TRBJ2-7; D is perhaps TRBD1 (6 bases). In germline, CDR1 is MDHEN, CDR2 SYDVKM. Trimming took 5 bases from V and 1 from J, leaving 12 bases between them. This CDR3 contains 14 residues. The CDR3 coding sequence is TGTGCCAGCAGTCGAAGGACAGCTTCCTACGAGCAGTACTTC. Translated: CASSRRTASYEQYF.

The chain uses TRBV6-6 and TRBJ1-2; D is unresolved. V was pared by 2 bases and J by 3 bases, with 7 bases between. The CDR3 contains 13 residues. Germline CDR1 and CDR2: MNHNY and SVGAGI (reference sequence). The CDR3 region is CASSYGLDYGYTF. The CDR3 nucleotides are TGTGCCAGCAGTTACGGATTGGACTATGGCTACACCTTC.

The chain recombines TRBV5-6 with TRBJ2-7; no reliable D call. The CDR3 runs 14 residues. The V gene lost 0 bases and the J gene lost 2 bases, with 9 bases spanning the gap. Germline CDR1 reads SGHDT; CDR2 reads YYEEEE. CDR3 sequence reads: CASSLGQSPYEQYF. The CDR3 DNA reads as TGTGCCAGCAGCTTGGGGCAGTCCCCCTACGAGCAGTACTTC.

This chain uses TRBV30 with TRBJ2-3; 7 bases line up with TRBD1. The CDR3 loop spans 14 amino acids. The J segment lost 0 bases and the V segment lost 4 bases, leaving 4 bases of the junction unmatched. Germline V CDR1 and CDR2: GTSNPN, SVGIG (reference sequence). The DNA for the CDR3 is TGTGCCTGGACCACAGGGGTTAGCACAGATACGCAGTATTTT. Its translation is CAWTTGVSTDTQYF.

The rearrangement joins TRBV5-8 to TRBJ1-5; D might be TRBD1 (5 bases). This CDR3 has 13 amino acids. Trimming removed 3 bases from V and 7 bases from J, with 11 bases in between. Germline V gene sequence: CDR1 SGHTS, CDR2 YDEGEE. CDR3 nucleotide sequence: TGTGCCAGCAGCTACGGGGGAGGGCAGCCCCAGCATTTT. This encodes CASSYGGGQPQHF.

This sequence joins TRBV2 and TRBJ1-1; D is perhaps TRBD1 (6 bases). The CDR3 spans 16 residues. Per germline, CDR1 SNHLY and CDR2 FYNNEI. V was cut by 4 bases and J by 0 bases, with 15 bases left in between. CDR3 nucleotides: TGTGCCAGCAGTGTTACAGCAGGGGAAATGAACACTGAAGCTTTCTTT. This sequence encodes CASSVTAGEMNTEAFF.

This chain links TRBV27 with TRBJ2-1; 10 nucleotides match TRBD2. Germline V gene sequence: CDR1 MNHEY, CDR2 SMNVEV (reference sequence). The CDR3 is 17 residues long. V lost 6 bases and J lost 0; bases outside the gene matches: 8. CDR3 protein: CASSSAGGIPSYNEQFF. The CDR3 coding sequence is TGTGCCAGCAGCTCAGCGGGAGGGATACCCTCCTACAATGAGCAGTTCTTC.

The V call is TRBV7-6, the J call TRBJ2-7; D remains ambiguous. V lost 2 bases, J lost 0 bases, and 8 bases lay in between. This CDR3 has 14 residues. Germline CDR1 and CDR2: SGHVS and FNYEAQ. The CDR3 sequence is CASSLSVDSYEQYF. In DNA form, the CDR3 reads TGTGCCAGCAGCTTATCAGTAGACTCCTACGAGCAGTACTTC. Drawing the rest from reference TRBV7-6 and TRBJ2-7, the complete variable domain is GAGVSQSPRYKVTKRGQDVALRCDPISGHVSLYWYRQALGQGPEFLTYFNYEAQQDKSGLPNDRFSAERPEGSISTLTIQRTEQRDSAMYRCASSLSVDSYEQYFGPGTRLTVT.

The rearrangement links TRBV6-5 to TRBJ2-7; D gene unclear. This CDR3 is built from 12 residues. V lost 5 bases and J 4 bases, leaving 9 bases between the germline ends. Per the germline V gene, CDR1 is MNHEY and CDR2 is SVGAGI. CDR3: CASSLDTYEQYF. The CDR3 nucleotides are TGTGCCAGCAGTCTCGACACGTACGAGCAGTACTTC.

This chain links TRBV11-2 with TRBJ1-1, with D hard to call. CDR1 and CDR2 from the germline V gene are SGHAT and FQNNGV. The CDR3 is 13 residues long. Trimming removed 2 bases from V and 8 bases from J, with 12 bases in between. Here the CDR3 DNA reads TGTGCCAGCAGCTTATATCCGGTGTCAGAAGCTTTCTTT. This codes for CASSLYPVSEAFF.

The V and J genes are TRBV7-9 and TRBJ1-4; D is unclear. The CDR3 runs 11 residues. The germline V gene has CDR1 SEHNR and CDR2 FQNEAQ (reference sequence). Deletions cut 5 bases from V and 5 bases from J, with 3 bases between. The CDR3 DNA reads as TGTGCCAGCAGCGACAATGAAAAACTGTTTTTT. Its translation: CASSDNEKLFF. The full variable domain, in which reference TRBV7-9 and TRBJ1-4 provide the parts outside the CDR3, is DTGVSQNPRHKITKRGQNVTFRCDPISEHNRLYWYRQTLGQGPEFLTYFQNEAQLEKSRLLSDRFSAERPKGSFSTLEIQRTEQGDSAMYLCASSDNEKLFFGSGTQLSVL.

The V gene is TRBV9, the J gene TRBJ2-1; possibly TRBD2 for D (6 bases). The germline V and J ends were trimmed by 10 bases and 7 bases, with 18 bases remaining between them. The CDR3 consists of 13 residues. Germline V lookup: CDR1 SGDLS, CDR2 YYNGEE. The CDR3 DNA reads TGTGCCTCCTCCAGCGCCGCGGGGAATGAGCAGTTCTTC. The encoded protein is CASSSAAGNEQFF.

The chain carries TRBV6-4 and TRBJ2-5; a weak D match, TRBD1 (7 bases). Between the trimmed V and J ends, which lost 0 bases and 5 bases, there was a span of 19 bases. CDR3 length equals 17 residues. The germline CDR1 and CDR2 sequences are MRHNA and SNTAGT. Written as DNA, the CDR3 is TGTGCCAGCAGTGACTCAGCGGAGGAGGGGGCCGATGAGACCCAGTACTTC. Residues: CASSDSAEEGADETQYF.

The V call is TRBV7-6, the J call TRBJ2-5; TRBD1 is a possible D gene (5 bases). This CDR3 is 13 amino acids long. Trimming removed 1 base at V and 5 bases at J, with 8 bases between. The V gene's germline CDR1 is SGHVS and CDR2 FNYEAQ. This CDR3 reads CASSLEGRETQYF. In DNA, the CDR3 is TGTGCCAGCAGCTTAGAGGGGCGGGAGACCCAGTACTTC.

The rearrangement uses TRBV15 and TRBJ2-1; either TRBD1 or TRBD2 may fit D (5 bases each). V was clipped by 4 bases and J by 4 bases, with 11 bases between them. Germline values: CDR1 LNHNV, CDR2 YYDKDF (reference sequence). The CDR3 loop spans 14 amino acids. The CDR3 DNA reads as TGTGCCACCAGCAAGCAGAGGGGTTACAATGAGCAGTTCTTC. This encodes CATSKQRGYNEQFF. The full variable domain, with the rest looked up from reference TRBV15 and TRBJ2-1, is DAMVIQNPRYQVTQFGKPVTLSCSQTLNHNVMYWYQQKSSQAPKLLFHYYDKDFNNEADTPDNFQSRRPNTSFCFLDIRSPGLGDTAMYLCATSKQRGYNEQFFGPGTRLTVL.

This clone was seen a few times. The chain links TRBV4-1 to TRBJ1-6; possible D gene TRBD1, 6 bases. V lost 0 bases to trimming and J lost 18 bases, with 12 bases between them. CDR3 length: 12 amino acids. The germline V gene encodes CDR1 MGHRA and CDR2 YSYEKL. This chain's CDR3 is CASSQDGQRCHF. DNA for the CDR3: TGCGCCAGCAGCCAAGATGGACAGCGCTGCCACTTT.

This chain links TRBV2 with TRBJ2-7; 11 bases align to TRBD1. V trimming: 6 bases; J trimming: 4 bases; junction bases outside the gene matches: 2. This CDR3 is built from 13 residues. CDR1 and CDR2 from the germline V gene are SNHLY and FYNNEI. The CDR3 DNA reads as TGTGCCAGCAGGGGACAGGGGGGATACGAGCAGTACTTC. It yields the protein CASRGQGGYEQYF.